The rows below give T cell receptor beta chains drawn from one sample of a study of blood T cell repertoires in COVID-19. Some clones are missing from TCRdb's copy, which holds only in-frame ones; the method was immunoSEQ multiplex PCR. The data show roughly 120,000 clones, with around 89% seen just once and about 1% held by the top ten. Sequenced input: peripheral blood. Source of these receptors: a human donor in a cohort sampled during active COVID-19. Both conserved end residues are part of each CDR3. D genes are given only for firm matches. Clone size is given for some rows only: seen once, a few or many times, or a class if the clone is expanded.

V	J	size	D	CDR3	DNA
TRBV5-1	TRBJ1-2	NA	NA	CASSLERAGNYGYTF	TGCGCCAGCAGCTTGGAAAGGGCAGGGAACTATGGCTACACCTTC
TRBV10-3	TRBJ2-2	NA	TRBD1	CAIEEDRGLPTGELFF	TGTGCCATCGAAGAGGACAGGGGGCTCCCCACCGGGGAGCTGTTTTTT
TRBV15	TRBJ2-5	NA	TRBD1	CATSRDGTGKETQYF	TGTGCCACCAGCAGAGACGGGACAGGGAAAGAGACCCAGTACTTC
TRBV24-1	TRBJ2-1	few	TRBD2	CATGTSLDEQFF	TGTGCCACCGGGACTAGCCTCGATGAGCAGTTCTTC
TRBV6-4	TRBJ2-5	NA	NA	CASPARGKETQYF	TGTGCCAGCCCCGCGAGGGGGAAAGAGACCCAGTACTTC
TRBV3-1/TRBV3-2	TRBJ1-2	NA	NA	CASSQGLRVNYGYTF	TGTGCCAGCAGCCAAGGACTAAGGGTTAACTATGGCTACACCTTC
TRBV9	TRBJ2-1	NA	NA	CASKAVSSYNEQFF	TGTGCCAGCAAAGCGGTGAGCTCCTACAATGAGCAGTTCTTC
TRBV5-1	TRBJ2-5	NA	NA	CASSSNRRETQYF	TGCGCCAGCAGCTCCAACAGGCGGGAGACCCAGTACTTC
TRBV29-1	TRBJ2-2	NA	TRBD2	CSVGAAGRTGELFF	TGCAGCGTTGGAGCAGCGGGGCGCACCGGGGAGCTGTTTTTT
TRBV5-1	TRBJ1-2	NA	NA	CASSLGQVYGYTF	TGCGCCAGCAGCTTGGGACAAGTCTATGGCTACACCTTC